This T cell receptor (beta chain) was identified in a study of CD8 T cells in Susac syndrome. Random hexamers were used to reverse transcribe 0.5 to 1 ug of RNA. TCRdb reanalysed the immunoSEQ multiplex PCR reads using MiXCR and keeps one entry per CDR3 protein. The sample holds about 210,000 distinct CDR3 sequences, roughly 94% seen once. The CDR3 spans 14 residues. Germline CDR1 and CDR2: MNHEY and SMNVEV (reference sequence). V was shortened by 6 bases and J by 0 bases, with 11 bases between the two germline ends. The chain joins TRBV27 to TRBJ1-2; D is unclear. Material for sequencing was CD4+ T cells from PBMCs. The sequence came from a human donor with multiple sclerosis. CDR3 region: CASSPRKANYGYTF. CDR3 nucleotide sequence: TGTGCCAGCAGCCCACGTAAGGCTAACTATGGCTACACCTTC.